This TCR beta chain was captured by sequencing in a study of CD8+ T cells in alopecia areata. Points from the study as a whole: Many expanded lesional clones persisted during tofacitinib (in both scalp and blood). Scalp clonality, along with expanded CD8+ clones among the top 100, was significantly decreased by tofacitinib.

Comment on this clone: Its antigen is as yet unknown.

The CDR3 has 12 amino acids. CDR1 SQVTM and CDR2 ANQGSEA come from the germline V gene. J was trimmed by 5 bases and V by 3 bases; bases with no gene match: 3. Treatment reported: oral pan-JAK inhibitor, 5-10 mg twice daily. Peripheral blood samples and lesional scalp punch biopsies were obtained from alopecia areata patients. PBMCs yielded sorted CD4+ and CD8+ T cells. Extraction and reverse transcription of RNA yielded cDNA as the sequencing template. Only in-frame clones appear in the TCRdb table, and some are missing; sequencing was by immunoSEQ multiplex PCR. The sample contains 42,000 or so clones, 80% to 95% of which appear only once.

This chain connects TRBV29-1 to TRBJ2-5; 7 nucleotides line up with TRBD1. The specimen comprised CD8+ T cells sorted from blood, sampled at week 24, from a patient treated with tofacitinib. The source is a human donor with alopecia areata. This CDR3 is CSVDPRGETQYF. CDR3 nucleotides: TGCAGCGTTGATCCCAGGGGGGAGACCCAGTACTTC.